Listed here are 10 T cell receptor beta chains from one sample, sequenced in a study of cytomegalovirus exposure and HLA in healthy donors. Assay: immunoSEQ multiplex PCR; the TCRdb copy retains only in-frame clones and omits some. The sample yields 130,000 to 150,000 clones, 87% seen once. The material sequenced was PBMCs. The origin of the receptors is a man between 18 and 29 years old in good health and CMV-seropositive.

V usage is TRBV27 and J usage is TRBJ2-7; D is perhaps TRBD2 (6 bases). From germline, CDR1 is MNHEY and CDR2 SMNVEV (reference sequence). CDR3 length: 15 residues. V was trimmed by 5 bases and J by 0 bases, leaving 14 bases between them. The CDR3 spells CASSHGSGASYEQYF. CDR3 DNA sequence: TGTGCCAGCAGTCACGGGAGCGGAGCCTCCTACGAGCAGTACTTC.

The chain links TRBV19 to TRBJ1-2, with 11 bases lining up with TRBD1. Germline-derived CDR1 and CDR2 are LNHDA and SQIVND (reference sequence). The ends lost 5 bases at V and 8 bases at J; junction bases unmatched: 10. This CDR3 is built from 15 residues. The CDR3 loop is CASSLAGQGASGYTF. In DNA form, the CDR3 reads TGTGCCAGTAGTCTAGCAGGACAGGGGGCAAGCGGCTACACCTTC. Full variable domain (outside the CDR3, taken from reference TRBV19 and TRBJ1-2): DGGITQSPKYLFRKEGQNVTLSCEQNLNHDAMYWYRQDPGQGLRLIYYSQIVNDFQKGDIAEGYSVSREKKESFPLTVTSAQKNPTAFYLCASSLAGQGASGYTFGSGTRLTVV.

J is TRBJ1-1 and V is TRBV27; perhaps TRBD1 as D (5 bases). V lost 7 bases and J lost 4, with 19 bases in between. The CDR3 spans 15 residues. The germline V gene encodes CDR1 MNHEY and CDR2 SMNVEV (reference sequence). The DNA for the CDR3 is TGTGCCAGCACCCTAAGGGGAGGCCCCGGCACTGAAGCTTTCTTT. It codes for CASTLRGGPGTEAFF.

This sequence joins TRBV19 and TRBJ2-2; the match to TRBD2 covers 10 bases. CDR1 and CDR2 (germline): LNHDA, SQIVND (reference sequence). The CDR3 extends over 16 amino acids. J was trimmed by 6 bases and V by 7 bases; bases with no gene match: 11. The CDR3 loop is CASIRSGRASAGELFF. CDR3 DNA sequence: TGTGCCAGTATCAGAAGCGGGAGGGCCTCGGCCGGGGAGCTGTTTTTT. The variable domain in full, with the rest retrieved from reference TRBV19 and TRBJ2-2, is DGGITQSPKYLFRKEGQNVTLSCEQNLNHDAMYWYRQDPGQGLRLIYYSQIVNDFQKGDIAEGYSVSREKKESFPLTVTSAQKNPTAFYLCASIRSGRASAGELFFGEGSRLTVL.

The genes are TRBV15 and TRBJ2-4; D perhaps matches TRBD2 (5 bases). This CDR3 spans 15 amino acids. CDR1 is LNHNV, CDR2 YYDKDF, per germline (reference sequence). Trimming stripped 4 bases from V and 1 base from J, with 11 bases between. The DNA of the CDR3 is TGTGCCACCAGCAAGATCGGGATGGCCAAAAACATTCAGTACTTC. This codes for CATSKIGMAKNIQYF. Full variable domain (outside the CDR3, taken from reference TRBV15 and TRBJ2-4): DAMVIQNPRYQVTQFGKPVTLSCSQTLNHNVMYWYQQKSSQAPKLLFHYYDKDFNNEADTPDNFQSRRPNTSFCFLDIRSPGLGDTAMYLCATSKIGMAKNIQYFGAGTRLSVL.

The chain employs TRBV4-1 and TRBJ2-7; 8 nucleotides align to TRBD1. Losses at the gene ends were 4 bases for V and 4 bases for J; bases not matched to a gene: 15. The CDR3 runs to 17 residues. Germline-derived CDR1 and CDR2 are MGHRA and YSYEKL. The CDR3 reads CASSPSPGQEYFYEQYF. The DNA of the CDR3 is TGCGCCAGCAGCCCCTCACCGGGACAGGAATACTTTTACGAGCAGTACTTC.

As concerns this clone: Additional DNA sequences in this sample encode the identical CDR3. CDR3 amino acids: CASSLGQDYGYTF. In DNA form, the CDR3 reads TGCGCCAGCAGCTTGGGACAGGACTATGGCTACACCTTC. The chain carries TRBV5-1 and TRBJ1-2; weak D call: TRBD1 (6 bases). V lost 0 bases, J lost 3 bases, and 6 bases lay in between. Germline loops: CDR1 SGHRS, CDR2 YFSETQ. CDR3 length equals 13 residues.

The chain employs TRBV12-5 and TRBJ1-2; D is undetermined. The CDR3 length is 12 residues. CDR1 and CDR2 from the germline V gene are LGHNT and FRNRAP. The V and J ends lost 4 bases and 8 bases respectively, with 11 bases between them. CDR3 in DNA: TGTGCTAGTGGTTCTTTCGGAGGAGGCTACACCTTC. Translated: CASGSFGGGYTF.

The chain has TRBV10-3 and TRBJ2-3, with 13 bases identical to TRBD2. The CDR3 sequence is 17 residues long. Unmatched junction bases numbered 9, after V lost 3 bases and J lost 6 bases. CDR1 is ENHRY, CDR2 SYGVKD, per germline. The CDR3 here is CAISEPLGLAGADTQYF. The CDR3 coding sequence is TGTGCCATCAGTGAACCCCTCGGACTAGCGGGGGCCGATACGCAGTATTTT.

The J gene is TRBJ2-7, the V gene TRBV13, with 9 bases aligning to TRBD1. CDR1 and CDR2 (germline): PRHDT, FYEKMQ (reference sequence). This CDR3 is 15 amino acids long. Trimming removed 4 bases from V and 6 bases from J; junction bases left unmatched: 10. The CDR3 protein is CASSSSGTGFVEQYF. The CDR3 DNA sequence: TGTGCCAGCAGCTCCTCCGGGACAGGGTTCGTCGAGCAGTACTTC.